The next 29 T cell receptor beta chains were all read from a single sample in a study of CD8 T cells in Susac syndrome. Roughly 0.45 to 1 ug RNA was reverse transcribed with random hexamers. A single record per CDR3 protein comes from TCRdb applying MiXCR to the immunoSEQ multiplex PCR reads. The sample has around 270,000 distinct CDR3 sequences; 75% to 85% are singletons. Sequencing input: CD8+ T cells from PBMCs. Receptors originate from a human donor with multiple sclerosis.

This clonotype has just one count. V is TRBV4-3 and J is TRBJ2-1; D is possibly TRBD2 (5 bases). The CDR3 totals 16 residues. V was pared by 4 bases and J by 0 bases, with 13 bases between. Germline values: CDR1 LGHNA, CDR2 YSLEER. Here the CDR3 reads CASSRLTGSSYNEQFF. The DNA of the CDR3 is TGCGCCAGCAGCCGCCTGACTGGGAGCTCCTACAATGAGCAGTTCTTC.

The CDR3 nucleotides are TGCAGCGTTCCTAGCGGGAGCACAGATACGCAGTATTTT. Its protein is CSVPSGSTDTQYF. V is TRBV29-1 and J is TRBJ2-3; 8 bases map to TRBD2. The CDR3 runs to 13 residues. V lost 5 bases and J lost 0; bases outside the gene matches: 1. The germline CDR1 and CDR2 sequences are SQVTM and ANQGSEA.

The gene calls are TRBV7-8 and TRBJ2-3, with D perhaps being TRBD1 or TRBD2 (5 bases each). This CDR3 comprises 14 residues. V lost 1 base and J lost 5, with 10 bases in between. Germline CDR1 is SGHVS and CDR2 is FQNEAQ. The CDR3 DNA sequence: TGTGCCAGCAGCTTAGGGGGGATGGTAGATACGCAGTATTTT. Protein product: CASSLGGMVDTQYF.

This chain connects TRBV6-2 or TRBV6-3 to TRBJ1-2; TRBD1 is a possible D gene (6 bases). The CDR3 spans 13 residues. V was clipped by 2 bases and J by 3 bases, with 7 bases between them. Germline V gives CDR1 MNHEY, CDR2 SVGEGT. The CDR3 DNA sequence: TGTGCCAGCAGTTACAGGACAGACTATGGCTACACCTTC. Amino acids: CASSYRTDYGYTF.

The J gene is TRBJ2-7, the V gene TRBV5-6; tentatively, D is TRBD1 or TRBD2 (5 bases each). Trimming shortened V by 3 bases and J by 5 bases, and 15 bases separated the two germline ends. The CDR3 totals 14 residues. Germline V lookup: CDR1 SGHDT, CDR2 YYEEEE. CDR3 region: CASSWISRDDEQYF. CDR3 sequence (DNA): TGTGCCAGCAGCTGGATCTCGAGGGACGACGAGCAGTACTTC.

CDR3 residues: CASSFGTGGQPQHF. DNA for the CDR3: TGTGCCAGCAGCTTCGGGACAGGGGGTCAGCCCCAGCATTTT. V and J are TRBV7-9 and TRBJ1-5; 11 bases agree with TRBD1. The CDR3 loop spans 14 amino acids. Germline V gene lookup returns CDR1 SEHNR and CDR2 FQNEAQ (reference sequence). The ends lost 3 bases at V and 6 bases at J; junction bases unmatched: 1.

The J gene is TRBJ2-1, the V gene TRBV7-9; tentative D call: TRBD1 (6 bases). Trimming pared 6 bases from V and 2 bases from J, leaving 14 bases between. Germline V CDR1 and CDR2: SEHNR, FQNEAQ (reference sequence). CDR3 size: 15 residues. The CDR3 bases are TGTGCCAGCAGAGACCAGGGGACCCCCTACAATGAGCAGTTCTTC. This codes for CASRDQGTPYNEQFF.

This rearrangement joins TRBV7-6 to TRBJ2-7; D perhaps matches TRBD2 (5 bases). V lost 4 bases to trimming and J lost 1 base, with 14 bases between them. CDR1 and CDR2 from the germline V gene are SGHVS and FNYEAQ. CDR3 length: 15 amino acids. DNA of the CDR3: TGTGCCAGCAGCTCTGAGGGAGTACCGTCCTACGAGCAGTACTTC. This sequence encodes CASSSEGVPSYEQYF.

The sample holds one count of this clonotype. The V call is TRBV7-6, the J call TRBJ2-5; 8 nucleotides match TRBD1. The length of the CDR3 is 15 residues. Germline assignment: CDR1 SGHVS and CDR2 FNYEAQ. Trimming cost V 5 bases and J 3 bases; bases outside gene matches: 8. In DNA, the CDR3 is TGTGCCAGCAGCAGTAGAACACAGGGGGAAGAGACCCAGTACTTC. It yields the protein CASSSRTQGEETQYF.

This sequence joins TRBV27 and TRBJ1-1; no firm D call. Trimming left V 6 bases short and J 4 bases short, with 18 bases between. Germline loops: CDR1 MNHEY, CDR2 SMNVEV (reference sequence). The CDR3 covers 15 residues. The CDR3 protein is CASSPILGIPTEAFF. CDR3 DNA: TGTGCCAGCAGCCCCATCTTGGGAATACCCACTGAAGCTTTCTTT.

This chain's CDR3 is CASSYFPGQAYTDTQYF. In DNA form, the CDR3 reads TGTGCCAGCAGTTACTTTCCCGGACAGGCCTACACAGATACGCAGTATTTT. This rearrangement joins TRBV6-5 to TRBJ2-3, with 7 bases matching TRBD1. CDR1 MNHEY and CDR2 SVGAGI come from the germline V gene. Unmatched junction bases numbered 9, after V lost 1 base and J lost 2 bases. CDR3 length: 17 residues.

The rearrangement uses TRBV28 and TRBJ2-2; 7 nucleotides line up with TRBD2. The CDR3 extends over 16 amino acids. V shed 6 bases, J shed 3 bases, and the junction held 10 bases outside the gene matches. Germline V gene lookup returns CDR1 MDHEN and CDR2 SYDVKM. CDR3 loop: CASRAGRVVDTGELFF. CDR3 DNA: TGTGCCAGCAGGGCGGGGAGGGTCGTAGACACCGGGGAGCTGTTTTTT. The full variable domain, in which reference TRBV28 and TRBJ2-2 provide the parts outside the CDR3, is DVKVTQSSRYLVKRTGEKVFLECVQDMDHENMFWYRQDPGLGLRLIYFSYDVKMKEKGDIPEGYSVSREKKERFSLILESASTNQTSMYLCASRAGRVVDTGELFFGEGSRLTVL.

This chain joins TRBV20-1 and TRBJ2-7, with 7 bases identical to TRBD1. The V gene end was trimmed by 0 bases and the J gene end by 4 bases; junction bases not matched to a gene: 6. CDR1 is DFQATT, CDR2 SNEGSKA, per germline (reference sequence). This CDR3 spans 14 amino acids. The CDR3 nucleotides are TGCAGTGCTAGAGAGAGGGGGCAAAGGTACGAGCAGTACTTC. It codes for CSARERGQRYEQYF.

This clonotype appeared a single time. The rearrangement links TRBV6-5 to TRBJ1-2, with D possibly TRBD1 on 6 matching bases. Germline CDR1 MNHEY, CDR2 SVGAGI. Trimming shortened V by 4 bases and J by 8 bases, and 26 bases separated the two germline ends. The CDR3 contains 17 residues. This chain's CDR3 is CASSLARTAGVSLGYTF. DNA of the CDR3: TGTGCCAGCAGTTTGGCGCGGACAGCCGGAGTGTCGTTGGGCTACACCTTC.

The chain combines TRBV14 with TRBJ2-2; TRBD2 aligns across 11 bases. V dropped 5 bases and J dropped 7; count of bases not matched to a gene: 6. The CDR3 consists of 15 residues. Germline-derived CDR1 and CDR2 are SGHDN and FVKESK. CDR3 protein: CASSALAGAVGELFF. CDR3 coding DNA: TGTGCCAGCAGCGCACTAGCGGGGGCAGTCGGGGAGCTGTTTTTT. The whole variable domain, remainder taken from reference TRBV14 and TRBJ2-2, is EAGVTQFPSHSVIEKGQTVTLRCDPISGHDNLYWYRRVMGKEIKFLLHFVKESKQDESGMPNNRFLAERTGGTYSTLKVQPAELEDSGVYFCASSALAGAVGELFFGEGSRLTVL.

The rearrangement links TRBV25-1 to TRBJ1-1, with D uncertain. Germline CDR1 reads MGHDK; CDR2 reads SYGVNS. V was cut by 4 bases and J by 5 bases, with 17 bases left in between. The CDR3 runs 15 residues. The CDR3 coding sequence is TGTGCCAGCAGTGCTACAACAGCAACCAGGACTGAAGCTTTCTTT. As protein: CASSATTATRTEAFF.

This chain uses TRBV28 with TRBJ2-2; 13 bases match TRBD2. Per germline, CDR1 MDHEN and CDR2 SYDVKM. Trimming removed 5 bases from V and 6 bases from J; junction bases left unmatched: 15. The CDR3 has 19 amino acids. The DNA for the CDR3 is TGTGCCAGCAGTGAGACCCCGGGACTAGCGGGATCGATAGCCGGGGAGCTGTTTTTT. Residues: CASSETPGLAGSIAGELFF. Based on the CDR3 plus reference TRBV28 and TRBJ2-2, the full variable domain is DVKVTQSSRYLVKRTGEKVFLECVQDMDHENMFWYRQDPGLGLRLIYFSYDVKMKEKGDIPEGYSVSREKKERFSLILESASTNQTSMYLCASSETPGLAGSIAGELFFGEGSRLTVL.

The CDR3 here is CASSQVGRMNTEAFF. The CDR3 DNA reads TGCGCCAGCAGCCAAGTCGGACGGATGAACACTGAAGCTTTCTTT. V is TRBV4-3 and J is TRBJ1-1; D is ambiguous. The length of the CDR3 is 15 residues. The V and J ends lost 1 base and 0 bases respectively, with 9 bases between them. The germline CDR1 and CDR2 sequences are LGHNA and YSLEER.

CDR3 nucleotide sequence: TGTGCCTGGAGTCTCGGACAGGGGGTATACGAGCAGTACTTC. It translates to CAWSLGQGVYEQYF. V is TRBV30 and J is TRBJ2-7, with TRBD1 identical over 10 bases. Trimming at V came to 2 bases and at J to 4 bases, leaving 5 bases not matched to a gene. The CDR3 consists of 14 residues. Germline-derived CDR1 and CDR2 are GTSNPN and SVGIG (reference sequence).

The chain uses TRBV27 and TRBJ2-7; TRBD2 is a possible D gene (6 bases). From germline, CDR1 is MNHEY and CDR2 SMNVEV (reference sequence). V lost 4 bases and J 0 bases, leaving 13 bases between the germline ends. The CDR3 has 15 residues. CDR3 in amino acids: CASSSRLVRSYEQYF. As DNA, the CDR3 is TGTGCCAGCAGTTCCCGACTAGTGCGCTCCTACGAGCAGTACTTC.

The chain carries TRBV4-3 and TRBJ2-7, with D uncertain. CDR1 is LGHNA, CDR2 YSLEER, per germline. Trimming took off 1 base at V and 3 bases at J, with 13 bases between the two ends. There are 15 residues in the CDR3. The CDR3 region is CASSQARGLGYEQYF. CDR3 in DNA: TGCGCCAGCAGCCAAGCAAGAGGCTTGGGCTACGAGCAGTACTTC.

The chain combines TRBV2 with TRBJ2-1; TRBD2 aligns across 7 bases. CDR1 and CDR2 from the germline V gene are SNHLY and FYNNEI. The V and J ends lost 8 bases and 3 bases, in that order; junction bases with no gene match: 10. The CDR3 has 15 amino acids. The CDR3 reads CASCRGAGYYNEQFF. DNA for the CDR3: TGTGCCAGCTGCCGGGGAGCGGGGTACTACAATGAGCAGTTCTTC.

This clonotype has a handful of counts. CDR3 nucleotide sequence: TGTGCCAGCAGCTTAGGGGCCGGAGTCAGCACAGATACGCAGTATTTT. Protein: CASSLGAGVSTDTQYF. The gene calls are TRBV5-4 and TRBJ2-3, with D possibly being TRBD1 (5 bases). Trimming removed 2 bases from V and 0 bases from J, with 13 bases in between. The CDR3 is made up of 16 amino acids. In germline, CDR1 is SGHNT, CDR2 YYREEE (reference sequence).

The CDR3 is CASRLWAGNTEAFF. For the CDR3, the DNA is TGCGCCAGCCGTCTTTGGGCGGGAAACACTGAAGCTTTCTTT. V gene TRBV10-2 combines with J gene TRBJ1-1; D is undetermined. The CDR3 has 14 residues. Germline CDR1 reads WSHSY; CDR2 reads SAAADI. The V and J ends lost 8 bases and 2 bases respectively, with 15 bases between them.

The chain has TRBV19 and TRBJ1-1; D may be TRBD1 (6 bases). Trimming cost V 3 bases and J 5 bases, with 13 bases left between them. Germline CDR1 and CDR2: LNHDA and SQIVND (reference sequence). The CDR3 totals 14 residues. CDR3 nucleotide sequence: TGTGCCAGTAGTATTTTCAGGGGTGGAACTGAAGCTTTCTTT. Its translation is CASSIFRGGTEAFF.

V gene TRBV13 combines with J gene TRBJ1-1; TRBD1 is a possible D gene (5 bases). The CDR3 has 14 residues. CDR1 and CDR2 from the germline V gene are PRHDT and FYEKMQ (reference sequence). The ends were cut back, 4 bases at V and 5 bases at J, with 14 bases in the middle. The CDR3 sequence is CASSSRGPGTEAFF. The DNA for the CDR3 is TGTGCCAGCAGCTCAAGGGGTCCGGGGACTGAAGCTTTCTTT.

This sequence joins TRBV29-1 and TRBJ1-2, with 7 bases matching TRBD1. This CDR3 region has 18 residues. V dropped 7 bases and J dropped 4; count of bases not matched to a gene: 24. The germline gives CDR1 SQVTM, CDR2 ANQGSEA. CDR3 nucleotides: TGCAGCGCATGGGGACAGCCTTCGACGGTGGGTGTAGTCTATGGCTACACCTTC. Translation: CSAWGQPSTVGVVYGYTF.

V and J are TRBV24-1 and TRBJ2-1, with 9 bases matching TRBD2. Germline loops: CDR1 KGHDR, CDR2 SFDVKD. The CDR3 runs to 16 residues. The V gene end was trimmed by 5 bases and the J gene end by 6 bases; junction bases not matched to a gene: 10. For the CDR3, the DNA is TGTGCCACCAGTGCAGGTAGCGGGAGTATCTTCAATGAGCAGTTCTTC. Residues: CATSAGSGSIFNEQFF.

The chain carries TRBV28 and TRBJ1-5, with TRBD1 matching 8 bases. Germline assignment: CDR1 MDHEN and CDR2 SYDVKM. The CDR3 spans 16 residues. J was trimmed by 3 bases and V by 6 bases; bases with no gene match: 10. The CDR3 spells CASRSGQGIINQPQHF. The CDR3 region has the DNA TGTGCCAGCAGATCCGGACAGGGAATTATCAATCAGCCCCAGCATTTT. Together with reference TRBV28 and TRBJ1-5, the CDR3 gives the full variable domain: DVKVTQSSRYLVKRTGEKVFLECVQDMDHENMFWYRQDPGLGLRLIYFSYDVKMKEKGDIPEGYSVSREKKERFSLILESASTNQTSMYLCASRSGQGIINQPQHFGDGTRLSIL.